The 28 T cell receptor beta chains in this list originate from one sample, sequenced in a study of CD8+ T cells in alopecia areata. RNA extraction was followed by reverse transcription into cDNA, which acted as the sequencing template. The assay was immunoSEQ multiplex PCR, and TCRdb's table has in-frame clones only and misses some. The data show about 70,000 clones, approximately 28% seen once. Described treatment: oral pan-JAK inhibitor, 5-10 mg twice daily. The starting material was CD8+ T cells sorted from blood, obtained at week 4, from a patient treated with tofacitinib. The receptors come from a human donor with alopecia areata.

The gene calls are TRBV30 and TRBJ1-1; unclear D gene. Looked up from germline, CDR1 is GTSNPN and CDR2 is SVGIG (reference sequence). Between the trimmed V and J ends, which lost 2 bases and 4 bases, there was a span of 5 bases. This CDR3 has 11 amino acids. The CDR3 sequence: CAWSLITEAFF. The CDR3, as DNA: TGTGCCTGGAGTCTAATCACTGAAGCTTTCTTT.

This chain connects TRBV29-1 to TRBJ1-1, with 10 bases identical to TRBD1. The CDR3 length is 15 residues. Germline V lookup: CDR1 SQVTM, CDR2 ANQGSEA. Losses at the gene ends were 2 bases for V and 5 bases for J; bases not matched to a gene: 8. This CDR3 is CSVERTGGRDTEAFF. As DNA, the CDR3 is TGCAGCGTTGAAAGGACAGGGGGAAGGGATACTGAAGCTTTCTTT.

V and J are TRBV5-1 and TRBJ2-3, with a tentative D call TRBD1 (5 bases). The CDR3 extends over 16 amino acids. Germline V gene data show CDR1 as SGHRS and CDR2 as YFSETQ. Trimming cost V 4 bases and J 0 bases, with 15 bases left between them. CDR3 sequence: CASSESHDRSTDTQYF. In nucleotides, the CDR3 is TGCGCCAGCAGCGAAAGCCACGACAGAAGCACAGATACGCAGTATTTT.

This clone was seen at least ten times. The genes are TRBV5-1 and TRBJ2-1; D is possibly TRBD2 (6 bases). The CDR3 runs to 13 residues. In germline, CDR1 is SGHRS, CDR2 YFSETQ. Trimming stripped 8 bases from V and 8 bases from J, with 17 bases between. CDR3 region: CASRDSNGYEQFF. The CDR3 bases are TGCGCCAGTAGGGACTCTAATGGGTATGAGCAGTTCTTC. The whole variable domain, filled in from reference TRBV5-1 and TRBJ2-1, reads KAGVTQTPRYLIKTRGQQVTLSCSPISGHRSVSWYQQTPGQGLQFLFEYFSETQRNKGNFPGRFSGRQFSNSRSEMNVSTLELGDSALYLCASRDSNGYEQFFGPGTRLTVL.

CDR3 loop: CASSRAGNTEAFF. CDR3 sequence (DNA): TGTGCCAGCAGCCGCGCAGGGAACACTGAAGCTTTCTTT. The rearrangement joins TRBV14 to TRBJ1-1; D is uncertain. Trimming pared 4 bases from V and 1 base from J, leaving 7 bases between. The germline gives CDR1 SGHDN, CDR2 FVKESK. The CDR3 loop spans 13 amino acids.

This clone was seen a handful of times. V is TRBV29-1 and J is TRBJ1-2, with 8 bases that match TRBD1. Looked up from germline, CDR1 is SQVTM and CDR2 is ANQGSEA. V shed 7 bases and J 4 bases; nucleotides not matched to a gene: 14. This CDR3 is built from 15 residues. The CDR3 spells CSGTLDRDGLYGYTF. CDR3 in DNA: TGCAGCGGCACCTTGGACAGGGATGGTCTCTATGGCTACACCTTC.

The chain recombines TRBV7-9 with TRBJ2-5, with a possible D match to TRBD2 (5 bases). The CDR3 extends over 13 amino acids. Germline V CDR1 and CDR2: SEHNR, FQNEAQ (reference sequence). V gave up 3 bases and J gave up 1 base, with 6 bases separating them. The CDR3 DNA is TGTGCCAGCAGCTTTGGACTCCAAGAGACCCAGTACTTC. This encodes CASSFGLQETQYF. The variable domain in full, completed from reference TRBV7-9 and TRBJ2-5, reads DTGVSQNPRHKITKRGQNVTFRCDPISEHNRLYWYRQTLGQGPEFLTYFQNEAQLEKSRLLSDRFSAERPKGSFSTLEIQRTEQGDSAMYLCASSFGLQETQYFGPGTRLLVL.

This clone was seen only a few times. The chain couples TRBV29-1 to TRBJ2-1, with D maybe TRBD2 (6 bases). Trimming removed 7 bases at V and 10 bases at J, with 11 bases between. CDR3 size: 10 residues. Germline values: CDR1 SQVTM, CDR2 ANQGSEA. In nucleotides, the CDR3 is TGCAGCGGACGGCGGGGCGAGCAGTTCTTC. Translated: CSGRRGEQFF.

Concerning this clone itself: A junction boundary mismatches the germline segment, possibly from a read error. The chain carries TRBV7-9 and TRBJ2-7; maybe TRBD2 (5 bases). The CDR3 consists of 11 residues. Germline V gene sequence: CDR1 SEHNR, CDR2 FQNEAQ (reference sequence). CDR3 DNA: TGTGCCAGCAGCTTAGGATTGGACTTAAATTTC. Translation gives CASSLGLDLNF.

This clone occurred a few times. This chain uses TRBV29-1 with TRBJ2-1; 7 bases are a match to TRBD2. J gave up 4 bases and V 0 bases, and 9 bases lay outside the gene matches. This CDR3 contains 16 residues. Looked up from germline, CDR1 is SQVTM and CDR2 is ANQGSEA. The CDR3: CSVEDGGDSGYNEQFF. CDR3 DNA sequence: TGCAGCGTTGAAGATGGAGGAGATAGCGGGTACAATGAGCAGTTCTTC.

This clone was seen more than once but under ten times. The chain links TRBV29-1 to TRBJ1-2, with a tentative D call TRBD1 (5 bases). This CDR3 comprises 15 residues. Trimming left V 3 bases short and J 4 bases short, with 18 bases between. Looked up from germline, CDR1 is SQVTM and CDR2 is ANQGSEA. CDR3 nucleotides: TGCAGCGTTGAGACAAGCCCCGGGACGGCCTATGGCTACACCTTC. Translation: CSVETSPGTAYGYTF.

The rearrangement links TRBV5-6 to TRBJ2-7; D remains unclear. The CDR3 sequence is 14 residues long. Germline-derived CDR1 and CDR2 are SGHDT and YYEEEE. The V and J ends lost 0 bases and 8 bases respectively, with 15 bases between them. Here the CDR3 DNA reads TGTGCCAGCAGCTTGGAGGACGGCCAAGTGAAGCAGTACTTC. Amino acids: CASSLEDGQVKQYF.

The chain employs TRBV29-1 and TRBJ1-2; no definite D call. Trimming stripped 4 bases from V and 6 bases from J, with 6 bases between. Germline V CDR1 and CDR2: SQVTM, ANQGSEA. The CDR3 spans 10 residues. The CDR3 DNA reads as TGCAGCGTTGTTGGGGATGGCTACACCTTC. Encoded protein: CSVVGDGYTF. Filled out from reference TRBV29-1 and TRBJ1-2, the complete variable domain reads SAVISQKPSRDICQRGTSLTIQCQVDSQVTMMFWYRQQPGQSLTLIATANQGSEATYESGFVIDKFPISRPNLTFSTLTVSNMSPEDSSIYLCSVVGDGYTFGSGTRLTVV.

The chain combines TRBV9 with TRBJ1-1, with D hard to call. V gave up 4 bases and J gave up 1 base, with 14 bases separating them. The CDR3 is 15 residues long. The germline V gene has CDR1 SGDLS and CDR2 YYNGEE. CDR3: CASSPWTRSNTEAFF. Written as DNA, the CDR3 is TGTGCCAGCAGCCCGTGGACCAGATCGAACACTGAAGCTTTCTTT.

This clone was seen many times. V and J are TRBV18 and TRBJ1-1; tentatively, D is TRBD1 (5 bases). The CDR3 length is 14 residues. V was cut by 3 bases and J by 8 bases, with 16 bases left in between. CDR1 is KGHSH and CDR2 is LQKENI in the germline V gene. In nucleotides, the CDR3 is TGTGCCAGCTCACCCGGGGGGATGGGTCCCGAAGCTTTCTTT. This sequence encodes CASSPGGMGPEAFF.

This clone came up a few times. The chain combines TRBV2 with TRBJ2-7, with TRBD2 as a possible D gene (6 bases). Looked up from germline, CDR1 is SNHLY and CDR2 is FYNNEI. Between the trimmed V and J ends, which lost 10 bases and 0 bases, there was a span of 13 bases. The CDR3 has 13 residues. The CDR3 DNA is TGTGCCATCGCTAGGACTAACTCCTACGAGCAGTACTTC. As protein: CAIARTNSYEQYF.

The chain has TRBV30 and TRBJ2-5, with TRBD2 matching over 7 bases. Germline CDR1 is GTSNPN and CDR2 is SVGIG (reference sequence). The junction had 5 bases not matched to a gene; V was cut back by 2 bases and J by 2 bases. This CDR3 has 14 amino acids. CDR3 DNA sequence: TGTGCCTGGAGTAATGGGCGGGGGCAAGAGACCCAGTACTTC. As protein: CAWSNGRGQETQYF.

The rearrangement joins TRBV6-6 to TRBJ2-3; D may be TRBD2 (5 bases). There are 15 residues in the CDR3. The germline V gene encodes CDR1 MNHNY and CDR2 SVGAGI (reference sequence). The V end was cut by 5 bases, the J end by 1 base, with 13 bases between. The CDR3 sequence: CASSPTSSGTDTQYF. Written as DNA, the CDR3 is TGTGCCAGCAGTCCTACTAGTTCAGGCACAGATACGCAGTATTTT.

The gene calls are TRBV29-1 and TRBJ2-1, with 10 bases matching TRBD2. The length of the CDR3 is 13 residues. The germline gives CDR1 SQVTM, CDR2 ANQGSEA. The ends lost 4 bases at V and 4 bases at J; junction bases unmatched: 1. This chain's CDR3 is CSVATSGYNEQFF. The CDR3 DNA reads TGCAGCGTTGCGACTAGCGGGTACAATGAGCAGTTCTTC.

This clone was detected only once. CDR3 bases: TGCAGCGTCTCGCTATTTGATGGACAGGGTAATGGCTACACCTTC. Its translation: CSVSLFDGQGNGYTF. V usage is TRBV29-1 and J usage is TRBJ1-2; 8 positions agree with TRBD1. Germline-derived CDR1 and CDR2 are SQVTM and ANQGSEA. CDR3 size: 15 residues. J was trimmed by 6 bases and V by 6 bases; bases with no gene match: 15.

DNA for the CDR3: TGCGCCAGCTCCCAGGGGTCCCTCAGTGGGCAGCCCCAGCATTTT. Encoded protein: CASSQGSLSGQPQHF. The V gene is TRBV4-1, the J gene TRBJ1-5; D might be TRBD1 (6 bases). Germline values: CDR1 MGHRA, CDR2 YSYEKL. The V and J ends lost 8 bases and 7 bases respectively, with 21 bases between them. The CDR3 length is 15 residues.

This clone was found a few times. The V call is TRBV28, the J call TRBJ1-2; tentative D call: TRBD1 (5 bases). Germline assignment: CDR1 MDHEN and CDR2 SYDVKM. V shed 3 bases and J shed 3 bases, with 20 bases lying between them. This CDR3 has 17 residues. CDR3 in DNA: TGTGCCAGCAGTTTGACTACTGGGGACCGGGAGGACTATGGCTACACCTTC. This sequence encodes CASSLTTGDREDYGYTF.

The rearrangement joins TRBV5-1 to TRBJ2-7; D gene unclear. In germline, CDR1 is SGHRS, CDR2 YFSETQ. This CDR3 is 13 amino acids long. Trimming cost V 7 bases and J 0 bases, with 11 bases left between them. CDR3 amino acids: CASGFPNSYEQYF. The CDR3 DNA sequence: TGCGCCAGCGGGTTCCCCAACTCCTACGAGCAGTACTTC.

This clone was counted a few times. The chain links TRBV29-1 to TRBJ2-2, with D maybe TRBD1 (5 bases). The V gene's germline CDR1 is SQVTM and CDR2 ANQGSEA. This CDR3 comprises 14 residues. V was shortened by 0 bases and J by 4 bases, with 9 bases between the two germline ends. CDR3 coding DNA: TGCAGCGTTGAAGATGGACAAGCCACCGGGGAGCTGTTTTTT. Translating gives CSVEDGQATGELFF.

V gene TRBV30 combines with J gene TRBJ1-2, with no clear D. The CDR3 contains 13 residues. With 2 bases removed from V and 3 bases from J, the gap between germline ends came to 10 bases. The germline gives CDR1 GTSNPN, CDR2 SVGIG (reference sequence). CDR3 in DNA: TGTGCCTGGAGTCATCAGTATCACTATGGCTACACCTTC. Protein sequence: CAWSHQYHYGYTF.

This clone was detected only a few times. The chain uses TRBV7-2 and TRBJ2-7; D unclear. CDR3 size: 13 residues. The V end was cut by 9 bases, the J end by 2 bases, with 14 bases between. The germline CDR1 and CDR2 sequences are SGHTA and FQGNSA. The DNA for the CDR3 is TGTGCCAGAAGTAGAGAAGGGCCCTACGAGCAGTACTTC. Translation gives CARSREGPYEQYF.

V is TRBV5-1 and J is TRBJ1-5; D ambiguous. Per germline, CDR1 SGHRS and CDR2 YFSETQ. Trimming shortened V by 0 bases and J by 3 bases, and 10 bases separated the two germline ends. The CDR3 spans 15 residues. The CDR3 here is CASSLDPGNNQPQHF. The CDR3 region has the DNA TGCGCCAGCAGCTTGGATCCGGGAAACAATCAGCCCCAGCATTTT.

This clone has more than one count but fewer than ten. This chain uses TRBV30 with TRBJ2-7, with 12 positions matching TRBD1. The germline V gene has CDR1 GTSNPN and CDR2 SVGIG (reference sequence). The CDR3 spans 14 residues. V gave up 0 bases and J gave up 4 bases; unmatched junction bases: 1. The CDR3 protein is CAWSVGQGAYEQYF. CDR3 DNA sequence: TGTGCCTGGAGTGTGGGACAGGGGGCTTACGAGCAGTACTTC.